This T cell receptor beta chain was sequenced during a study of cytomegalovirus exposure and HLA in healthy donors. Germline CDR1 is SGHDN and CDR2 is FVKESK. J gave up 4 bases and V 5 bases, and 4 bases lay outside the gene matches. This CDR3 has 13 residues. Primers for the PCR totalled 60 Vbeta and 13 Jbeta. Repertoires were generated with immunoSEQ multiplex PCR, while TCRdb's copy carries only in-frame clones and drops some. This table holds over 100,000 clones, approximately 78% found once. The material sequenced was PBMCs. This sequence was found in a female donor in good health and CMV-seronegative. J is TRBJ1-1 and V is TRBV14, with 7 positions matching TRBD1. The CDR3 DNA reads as TGTGCCAGCAGCGCCCACAGGGGCACTGAAGCTTTCTTT. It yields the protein CASSAHRGTEAFF. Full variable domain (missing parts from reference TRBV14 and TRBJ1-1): EAGVTQFPSHSVIEKGQTVTLRCDPISGHDNLYWYRRVMGKEIKFLLHFVKESKQDESGMPNNRFLAERTGGTYSTLKVQPAELEDSGVYFCASSAHRGTEAFFGQGTRLTVV.